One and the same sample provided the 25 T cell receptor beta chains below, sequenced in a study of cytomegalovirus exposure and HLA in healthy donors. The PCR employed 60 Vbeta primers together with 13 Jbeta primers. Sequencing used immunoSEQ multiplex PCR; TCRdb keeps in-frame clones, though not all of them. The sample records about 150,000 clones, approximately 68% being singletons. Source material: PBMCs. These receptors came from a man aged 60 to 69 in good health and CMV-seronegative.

The CDR3 region has the DNA TGTGCCAGCAGCACGGGGGTCCAAGAGACCCAGTACTTC. Amino acid sequence: CASSTGVQETQYF. This chain connects TRBV5-6 to TRBJ2-5; a weak D match, TRBD2 (6 bases). V was cut by 4 bases and J by 1 base, with 8 bases left in between. There are 13 residues in the CDR3. The germline V gene encodes CDR1 SGHDT and CDR2 YYEEEE.

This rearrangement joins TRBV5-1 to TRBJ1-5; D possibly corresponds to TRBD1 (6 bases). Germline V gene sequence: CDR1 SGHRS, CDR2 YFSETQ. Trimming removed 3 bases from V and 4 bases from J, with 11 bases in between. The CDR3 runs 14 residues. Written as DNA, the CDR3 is TGCGCCAGCAGCTCCAGGGGAGGGAATCAGCCCCAGCATTTT. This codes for CASSSRGGNQPQHF.

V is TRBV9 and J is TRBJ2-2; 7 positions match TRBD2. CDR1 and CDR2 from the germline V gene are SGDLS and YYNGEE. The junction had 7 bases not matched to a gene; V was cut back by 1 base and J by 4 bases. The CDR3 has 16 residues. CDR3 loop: CASSVISGFFTGELFF. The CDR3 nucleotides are TGTGCCAGCAGCGTAATTAGCGGGTTCTTCACCGGGGAGCTGTTTTTT.

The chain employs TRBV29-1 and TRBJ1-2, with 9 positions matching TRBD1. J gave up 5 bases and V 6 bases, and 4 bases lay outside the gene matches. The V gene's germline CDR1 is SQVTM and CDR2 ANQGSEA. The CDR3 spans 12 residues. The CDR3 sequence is CSVRTGDYGYTF. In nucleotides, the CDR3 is TGCAGCGTCCGGACAGGGGATTATGGCTACACCTTC.

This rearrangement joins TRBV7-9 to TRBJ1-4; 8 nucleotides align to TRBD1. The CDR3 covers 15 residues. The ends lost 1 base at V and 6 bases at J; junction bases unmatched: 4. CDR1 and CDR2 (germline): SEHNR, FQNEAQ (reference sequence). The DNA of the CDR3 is TGTGCCAGCAGCTTAGGGGACAGGTGGGATGAAAAACTGTTTTTT. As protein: CASSLGDRWDEKLFF.

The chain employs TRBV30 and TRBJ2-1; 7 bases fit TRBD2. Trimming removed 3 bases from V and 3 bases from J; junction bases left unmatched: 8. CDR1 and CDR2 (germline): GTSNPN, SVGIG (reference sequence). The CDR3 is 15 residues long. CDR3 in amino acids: CAWRRAGPVYNEQFF. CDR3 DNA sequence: TGTGCCTGGAGGCGAGCGGGGCCGGTCTACAATGAGCAGTTCTTC.

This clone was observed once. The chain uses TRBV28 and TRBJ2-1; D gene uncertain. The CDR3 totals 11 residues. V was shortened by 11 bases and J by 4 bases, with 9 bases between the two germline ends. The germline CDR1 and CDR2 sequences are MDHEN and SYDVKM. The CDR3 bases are TGTGCCTACAGAATGTACAATGAGCAGTTCTTC. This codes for CAYRMYNEQFF.

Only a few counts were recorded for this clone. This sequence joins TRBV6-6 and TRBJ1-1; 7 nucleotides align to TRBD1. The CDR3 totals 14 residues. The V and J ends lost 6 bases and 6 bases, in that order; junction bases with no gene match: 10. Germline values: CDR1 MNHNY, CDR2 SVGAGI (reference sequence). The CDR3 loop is CASRTGTAAPEAFF. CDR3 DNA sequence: TGTGCCAGCAGGACCGGGACAGCTGCGCCTGAAGCTTTCTTT.

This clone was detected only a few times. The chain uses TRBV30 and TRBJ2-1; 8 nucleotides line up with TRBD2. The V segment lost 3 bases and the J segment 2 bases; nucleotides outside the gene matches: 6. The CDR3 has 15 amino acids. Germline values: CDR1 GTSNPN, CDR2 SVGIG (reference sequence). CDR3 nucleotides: TGTGCCTGGAGGGGGTTAGCGGGGACCTACAATGAGCAGTTCTTC. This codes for CAWRGLAGTYNEQFF.

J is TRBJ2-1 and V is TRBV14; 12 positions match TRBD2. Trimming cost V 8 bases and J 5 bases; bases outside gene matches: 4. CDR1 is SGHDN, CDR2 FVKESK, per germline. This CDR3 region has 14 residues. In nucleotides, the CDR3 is TGTGCCAGCGGCCGGACTAGCGGGAACAATGAGCAGTTCTTC. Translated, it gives CASGRTSGNNEQFF.

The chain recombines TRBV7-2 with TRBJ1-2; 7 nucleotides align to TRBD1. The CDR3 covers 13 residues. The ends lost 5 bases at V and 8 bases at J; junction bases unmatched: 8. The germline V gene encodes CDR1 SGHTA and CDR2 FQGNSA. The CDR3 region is CASSLDRVVGYTF. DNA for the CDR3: TGTGCCAGCAGCCTTGACAGGGTAGTCGGCTACACCTTC.

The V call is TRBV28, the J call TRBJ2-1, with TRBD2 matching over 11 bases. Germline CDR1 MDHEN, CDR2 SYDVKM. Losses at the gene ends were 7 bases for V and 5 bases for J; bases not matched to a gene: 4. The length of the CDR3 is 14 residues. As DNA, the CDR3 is TGTGCCAGCACCCTAGCGGGAGGCGACAATGAGCAGTTCTTC. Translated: CASTLAGGDNEQFF.

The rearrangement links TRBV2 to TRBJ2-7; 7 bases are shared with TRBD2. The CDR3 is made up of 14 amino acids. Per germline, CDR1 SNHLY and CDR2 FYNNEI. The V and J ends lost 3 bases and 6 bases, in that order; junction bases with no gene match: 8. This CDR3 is CASSEWRGRVEQYF. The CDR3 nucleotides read TGTGCCAGCAGTGAGTGGCGGGGGAGAGTCGAGCAGTACTTC. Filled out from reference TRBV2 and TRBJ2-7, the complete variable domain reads EPEVTQTPSHQVTQMGQEVILRCVPISNHLYFYWYRQILGQKVEFLVSFYNNEISEKSEIFDDQFSVERPDGSNFTLKIRSTKLEDSAMYFCASSEWRGRVEQYFGPGTRLTVT.

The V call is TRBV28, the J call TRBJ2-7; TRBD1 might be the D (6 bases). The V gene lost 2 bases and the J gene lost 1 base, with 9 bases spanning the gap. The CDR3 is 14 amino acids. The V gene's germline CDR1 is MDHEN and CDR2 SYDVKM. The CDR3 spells CASSLETGSYEQYF. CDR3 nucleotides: TGTGCCAGCAGTTTAGAAACAGGGTCCTACGAGCAGTACTTC.

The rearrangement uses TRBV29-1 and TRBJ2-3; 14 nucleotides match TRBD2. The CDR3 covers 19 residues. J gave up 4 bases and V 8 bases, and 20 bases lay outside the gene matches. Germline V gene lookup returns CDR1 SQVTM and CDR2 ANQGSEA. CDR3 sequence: CSPISPLRLAGGYSDTQYF. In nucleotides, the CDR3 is TGCAGCCCAATCTCTCCCCTCCGACTAGCGGGAGGGTATTCAGATACGCAGTATTTT.

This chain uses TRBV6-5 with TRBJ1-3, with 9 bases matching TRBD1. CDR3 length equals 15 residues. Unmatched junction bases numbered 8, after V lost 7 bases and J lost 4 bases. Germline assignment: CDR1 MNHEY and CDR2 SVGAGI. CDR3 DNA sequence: TGTGCCAGCACTACTCGGACAGGGGTCGGAAACACCATATATTTT. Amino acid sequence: CASTTRTGVGNTIYF.

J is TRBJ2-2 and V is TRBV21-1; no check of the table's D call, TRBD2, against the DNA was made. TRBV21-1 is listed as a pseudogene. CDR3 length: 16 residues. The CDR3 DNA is TGTGCCAGCAGCAAAGTGGGGACTATCTGGGCCGGGGAGCTGTTTTTT. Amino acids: CASSKVGTIWAGELFF.

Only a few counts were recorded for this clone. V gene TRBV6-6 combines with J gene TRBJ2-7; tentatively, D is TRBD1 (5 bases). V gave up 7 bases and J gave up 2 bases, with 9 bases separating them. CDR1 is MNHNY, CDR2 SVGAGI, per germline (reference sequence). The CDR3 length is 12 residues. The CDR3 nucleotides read TGTGCCAGCACAGACAGAACCTACGAGCAGTACTTC. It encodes CASTDRTYEQYF.

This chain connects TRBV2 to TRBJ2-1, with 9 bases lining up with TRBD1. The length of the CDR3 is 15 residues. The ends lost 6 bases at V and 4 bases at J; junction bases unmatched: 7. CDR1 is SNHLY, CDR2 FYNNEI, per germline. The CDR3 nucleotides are TGTGCCAGCAGGAACCGGGACAGGGAGTACAATGAGCAGTTCTTC. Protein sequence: CASRNRDREYNEQFF.

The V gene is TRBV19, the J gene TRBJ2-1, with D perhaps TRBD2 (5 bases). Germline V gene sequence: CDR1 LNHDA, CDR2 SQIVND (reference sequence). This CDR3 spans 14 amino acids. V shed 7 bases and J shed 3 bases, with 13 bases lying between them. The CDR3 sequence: CASTGGSHYNEQFF. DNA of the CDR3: TGTGCCAGTACGGGTGGGAGCCACTACAATGAGCAGTTCTTC.

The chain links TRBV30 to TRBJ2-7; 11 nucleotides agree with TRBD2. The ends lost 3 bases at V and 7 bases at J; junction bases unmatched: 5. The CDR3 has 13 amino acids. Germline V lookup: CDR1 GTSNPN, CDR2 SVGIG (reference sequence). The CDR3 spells CAWSVAGGEEQYF. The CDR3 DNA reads TGTGCCTGGAGCGTAGCGGGAGGGGAAGAGCAGTACTTC.

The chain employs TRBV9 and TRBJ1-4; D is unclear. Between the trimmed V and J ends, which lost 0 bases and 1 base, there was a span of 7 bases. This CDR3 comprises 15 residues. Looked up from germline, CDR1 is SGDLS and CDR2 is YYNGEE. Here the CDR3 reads CASSVAPGTNEKLFF. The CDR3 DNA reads TGTGCCAGCAGCGTAGCGCCGGGAACTAATGAAAAACTGTTTTTT.

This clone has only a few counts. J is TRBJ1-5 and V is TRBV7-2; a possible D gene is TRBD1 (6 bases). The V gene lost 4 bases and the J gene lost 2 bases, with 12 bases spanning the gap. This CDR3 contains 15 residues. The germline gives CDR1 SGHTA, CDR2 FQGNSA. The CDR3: CASSSQGNRNQPQHF. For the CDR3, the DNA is TGTGCCAGCAGCTCTCAGGGGAACCGCAATCAGCCCCAGCATTTT.

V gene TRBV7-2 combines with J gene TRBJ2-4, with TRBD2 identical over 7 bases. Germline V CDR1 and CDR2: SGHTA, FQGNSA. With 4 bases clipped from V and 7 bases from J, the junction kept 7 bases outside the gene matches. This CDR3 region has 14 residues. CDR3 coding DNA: TGTGCCAGCAGCTCCCGGACTAGTCTGAACATTCAGTACTTC. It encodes CASSSRTSLNIQYF.

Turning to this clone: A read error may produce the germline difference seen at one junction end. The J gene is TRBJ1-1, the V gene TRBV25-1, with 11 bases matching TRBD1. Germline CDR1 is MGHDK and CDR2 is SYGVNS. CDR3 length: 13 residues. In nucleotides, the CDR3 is TGTACCAGCGGGGGACAGGGGGGCACTGAAGCTTTCTTT. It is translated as CTSGGQGGTEAFF. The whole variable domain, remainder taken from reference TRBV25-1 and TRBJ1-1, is EADIYQTPRYLVIGTGKKITLECSQTMGHDKMYWYQQDPGMELHLIHYSYGVNSTEKGDLSSESTVSRIRTEHFPLTLESARPSHTSQYLCTSGGQGGTEAFFGQGTRLTVV.